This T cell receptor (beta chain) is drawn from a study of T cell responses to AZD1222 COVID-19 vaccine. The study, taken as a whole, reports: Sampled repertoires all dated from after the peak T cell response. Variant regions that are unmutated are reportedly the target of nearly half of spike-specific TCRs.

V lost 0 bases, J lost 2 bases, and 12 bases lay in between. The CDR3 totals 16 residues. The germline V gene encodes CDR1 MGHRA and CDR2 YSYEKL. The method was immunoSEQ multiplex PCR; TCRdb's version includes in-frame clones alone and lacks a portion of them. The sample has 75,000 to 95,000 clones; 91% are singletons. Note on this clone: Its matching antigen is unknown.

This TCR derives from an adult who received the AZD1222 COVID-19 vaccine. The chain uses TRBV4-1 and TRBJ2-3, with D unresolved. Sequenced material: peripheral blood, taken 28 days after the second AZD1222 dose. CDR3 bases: TGCGCCAGCAGCCAAGATTGGGGTTTCCCCACAGATACGCAGTATTTT. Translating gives CASSQDWGFPTDTQYF.